The 23 T cell receptor beta chains below all came from one sample that was sequenced in a study of blood T cell repertoires in COVID-19. Using immunoSEQ multiplex PCR, the repertoire was profiled, and TCRdb retains in-frame clones only, with some absent. This table has 300,000 to 400,000 clones, 75% to 90% appearing once. The sequencing input was peripheral blood. These receptors were collected from a woman in her twenties or thirties with COVID-19, enrolled during active disease.

This chain links TRBV5-1 with TRBJ2-1, with TRBD2 identical over 12 bases. The CDR3 runs 16 residues. The V gene end was trimmed by 1 base and the J gene end by 6 bases; junction bases not matched to a gene: 5. Germline V gene sequence: CDR1 SGHRS, CDR2 YFSETQ. This CDR3 is CASSLRTSGVTNEQFF. In DNA form, the CDR3 reads TGCGCCAGCAGCTTGAGGACTAGCGGGGTAACCAATGAGCAGTTCTTC.

The chain recombines TRBV6-5 with TRBJ1-1; 10 nucleotides match TRBD1. With 6 bases clipped from V and 7 bases from J, the junction kept 5 bases outside the gene matches. The germline CDR1 and CDR2 sequences are MNHEY and SVGAGI. CDR3 length: 13 residues. CDR3 coding DNA: TGTGCCAGCAGGGACAGGGGGATCGGTGAAGCTTTCTTT. Its translation: CASRDRGIGEAFF.

This clone was seen only a few times. The V call is TRBV2, the J call TRBJ1-2; 10 positions agree with TRBD1. Germline V lookup: CDR1 SNHLY, CDR2 FYNNEI. CDR3 length equals 14 residues. With V trimmed by 8 bases and J by 3 bases, 6 bases remained unmatched. CDR3 nucleotides: TGTGCCAGCGACTCCGGGACAGGGGACTATGGCTACACCTTC. This sequence encodes CASDSGTGDYGYTF.

The V call is TRBV14, the J call TRBJ2-7; 10 bases line up with TRBD1. Germline CDR1 SGHDN, CDR2 FVKESK. V gave up 4 bases and J gave up 4 bases; unmatched junction bases: 7. The length of the CDR3 is 15 residues. The DNA for the CDR3 is TGTGCCAGCAGCCTTAACAAGGGACAGGGGTACGAGCAGTACTTC. This codes for CASSLNKGQGYEQYF.

This clone was observed a handful of times. The chain has TRBV28 and TRBJ2-7, with D maybe TRBD2 (7 bases). CDR3 length: 14 residues. With 3 bases removed from V and 4 bases from J, the gap between germline ends came to 13 bases. Germline CDR1 and CDR2: MDHEN and SYDVKM. CDR3 residues: CASSLRGGLYEQYF. Here the CDR3 DNA reads TGTGCCAGCAGTTTGAGGGGGGGACTTTACGAGCAGTACTTC. Combining the CDR3 with reference TRBV28 and TRBJ2-7 gives the whole variable domain DVKVTQSSRYLVKRTGEKVFLECVQDMDHENMFWYRQDPGLGLRLIYFSYDVKMKEKGDIPEGYSVSREKKERFSLILESASTNQTSMYLCASSLRGGLYEQYFGPGTRLTVT.

This chain joins TRBV5-6 and TRBJ1-1; no definite D call. Germline lookup yields CDR1 SGHDT and CDR2 YYEEEE. CDR3 length: 12 residues. V dropped 4 bases and J dropped 4 bases, with 8 bases sitting between them. Here the CDR3 reads CASSRRRTEAFF. DNA of the CDR3: TGTGCCAGCAGCCGCAGGCGCACTGAAGCTTTCTTT.

This chain links TRBV10-1 with TRBJ2-1; 7 bases match TRBD1. The CDR3 totals 15 residues. Germline trimming cut 2 bases from V and 9 bases from J; bases unmatched to any gene: 10. Germline CDR1 is WNHNN and CDR2 is SYGVQD (reference sequence). CDR3 coding DNA: TGCGCCAGCAGTGAGGGGGACAGTGAGGATAGTGAGCAGTTCTTC. Its protein product is CASSEGDSEDSEQFF.

This clone was counted only a few times. This chain connects TRBV20-1 to TRBJ1-2; weak D call: TRBD1 (5 bases). CDR3 length: 17 residues. Trimming left V 3 bases short and J 5 bases short, with 25 bases between. CDR1 and CDR2 (germline): DFQATT, SNEGSKA (reference sequence). The CDR3 here is CSASPLSGDGGAYGYTF. In DNA, the CDR3 is TGCAGTGCTAGTCCCCTCTCTGGGGACGGAGGGGCGTATGGCTACACCTTC.

The chain has TRBV19 and TRBJ1-5; possibly TRBD1 for D (5 bases). CDR3 length equals 14 residues. The V end lost 9 bases, the J end lost 3 bases, and 15 bases lay between the germline ends. CDR1 LNHDA and CDR2 SQIVND come from the germline V gene (reference sequence). The CDR3 region is CASTQGLVNQPQHF. CDR3 DNA sequence: TGTGCCAGCACTCAGGGTCTGGTCAATCAGCCCCAGCATTTT.

This sequence joins TRBV10-2 and TRBJ1-2; TRBD1 might be the D (5 bases). The V and J ends lost 1 base and 7 bases respectively, with 16 bases between them. Germline lookup yields CDR1 WSHSY and CDR2 SAAADI. The CDR3 has 15 amino acids. Here the CDR3 reads CASSEYQGTPAGYTF. The CDR3 nucleotides are TGCGCCAGCAGTGAGTATCAGGGAACTCCCGCTGGCTACACCTTC.

The chain recombines TRBV11-2 with TRBJ1-2, with 9 bases that match TRBD1. The CDR3 loop spans 16 amino acids. The trim removed 4 bases at V and 2 bases at J, leaving 8 bases unmatched. Germline V CDR1 and CDR2: SGHAT, FQNNGV. The CDR3 DNA reads as TGTGCCAGCAGCTACTACCGGGACAGGGACAACTATGGCTACACCTTC. It translates to CASSYYRDRDNYGYTF.

CDR3 sequence reads: CASSSDRYQETQYF. CDR3 sequence (DNA): TGTGCCAGCAGCTCAGACAGGTACCAAGAGACCCAGTACTTC. V usage is TRBV5-4 and J usage is TRBJ2-5, with a possible D match to TRBD1 (6 bases). The germline V and J ends were trimmed by 3 bases and 0 bases, with 9 bases remaining between them. The germline V gene has CDR1 SGHNT and CDR2 YYREEE (reference sequence). This CDR3 has 14 amino acids.

The V gene is TRBV28, the J gene TRBJ1-5; possible D gene TRBD1, 6 bases. The CDR3 totals 12 residues. CDR1 is MDHEN, CDR2 SYDVKM, per germline. Trimming removed 10 bases at V and 4 bases at J, with 11 bases between. Here the CDR3 DNA reads TGTGCCACCCGACAGGTTAATCAGCCCCAGCATTTT. Translated, it gives CATRQVNQPQHF.

This chain joins TRBV5-6 and TRBJ1-2, with 7 bases fitting TRBD1. This CDR3 region has 14 residues. V gave up 2 bases and J gave up 4 bases; unmatched junction bases: 5. Per germline, CDR1 SGHDT and CDR2 YYEEEE. The CDR3 reads CASSFKGAFYGYTF. DNA of the CDR3: TGTGCCAGCAGCTTTAAGGGGGCATTCTATGGCTACACCTTC. The variable domain in full, with the rest retrieved from reference TRBV5-6 and TRBJ1-2, is DAGVTQSPTHLIKTRGQQVTLRCSPKSGHDTVSWYQQALGQGPQFIFQYYEEEERQRGNFPDRFSGHQFPNYSSELNVNALLLGDSALYLCASSFKGAFYGYTFGSGTRLTVV.

CDR3 in amino acids: CASSLDRNQPQHF. CDR3 nucleotides: TGTGCCAGCAGCCTGGACAGAAATCAGCCCCAGCATTTT. The chain uses TRBV7-3 and TRBJ1-5; TRBD1 might be the D (6 bases). The CDR3 loop spans 13 amino acids. Germline CDR1 is SGHTA and CDR2 is FQGTGA. V lost 5 bases and J lost 4, with 9 bases in between.

The CDR3 loop reads CASSLEGTGVNEQFF. CDR3 coding DNA: TGTGCCAGCAGCTTAGAAGGTACAGGGGTCAATGAGCAGTTCTTC. The V and J genes are TRBV11-3 and TRBJ2-1, with 7 bases that match TRBD1. Trimming cost V 0 bases and J 6 bases; bases outside gene matches: 5. Per the germline V gene, CDR1 is SGHNT and CDR2 is YENEEA. CDR3 size: 15 residues. The complete variable domain, with remaining parts taken from reference TRBV11-3 and TRBJ2-1, reads EAGVVQSPRYKIIEKKQPVAFWCNPISGHNTLYWYLQNLGQGPELLIRYENEEAVDDSQLPKDRFSAERLKGVDSTLKIQPAELGDSAVYLCASSLEGTGVNEQFFGPGTRLTVL.

The chain links TRBV28 to TRBJ1-2, with D possibly TRBD1 on 6 matching bases. CDR3 length: 15 residues. Germline values: CDR1 MDHEN, CDR2 SYDVKM. The V and J ends lost 4 bases and 0 bases respectively, with 12 bases between them. The CDR3 spells CASSSGQLANYGYTF. The CDR3 DNA sequence: TGTGCCAGCAGTTCAGGACAGCTAGCTAACTATGGCTACACCTTC.

This clone occurred once. V gene TRBV4-2 combines with J gene TRBJ2-7; D perhaps matches TRBD2 (5 bases). The CDR3 sequence is 16 residues long. The germline V gene encodes CDR1 LGHNA and CDR2 YNFKEQ. Deletions cut 0 bases from V and 1 base from J, with 13 bases between. The chain's CDR3 is CASSQDMGDYSYEQYF. In DNA, the CDR3 is TGTGCCAGCAGCCAAGATATGGGAGATTATTCCTACGAGCAGTACTTC.

The V call is TRBV27, the J call TRBJ2-5; 11 bases align to TRBD1. CDR3 length equals 15 residues. V shed 6 bases and J 1 base; nucleotides not matched to a gene: 4. CDR1 MNHEY and CDR2 SMNVEV come from the germline V gene (reference sequence). The CDR3 region has the DNA TGTGCCAGCAGACCGGGACAGGGGGTCCAAGAGACCCAGTACTTC. Protein product: CASRPGQGVQETQYF.

The chain carries TRBV7-9 and TRBJ2-5, with a possible D match to TRBD2 (6 bases). Trimming removed 5 bases at V and 5 bases at J, with 18 bases between. The CDR3 is made up of 15 amino acids. Germline-derived CDR1 and CDR2 are SEHNR and FQNEAQ (reference sequence). DNA for the CDR3: TGTGCCAGCAGCCCGGCGGGGACTCTAGGGGAGACCCAGTACTTC. It translates to CASSPAGTLGETQYF.

The chain uses TRBV6-5 and TRBJ1-1; 8 bases are a match to TRBD1. From germline, CDR1 is MNHEY and CDR2 SVGAGI. The CDR3 runs 12 residues. V lost 6 bases to trimming and J lost 6 bases; unmatched junction nucleotides: 3. DNA for the CDR3: TGTGCCAGCAGGCAGGGGGCCGCTGAAGCTTTCTTT. As protein: CASRQGAAEAFF.

The rearrangement links TRBV2 to TRBJ2-3; 7 bases map to TRBD2. Germline values: CDR1 SNHLY, CDR2 FYNNEI. V dropped 8 bases and J dropped 2; count of bases not matched to a gene: 4. CDR3 length equals 13 residues. CDR3 amino acids: CASVRDYTDTQYF. CDR3 sequence (DNA): TGTGCCAGCGTACGGGACTACACAGATACGCAGTATTTT.

The CDR3 reads CASSLGLAGGGETQYF. CDR3 DNA: TGTGCCAGCAGCCTGGGACTAGCGGGAGGGGGGGAGACCCAGTACTTC. This chain connects TRBV3-1 (or the pseudogene TRBV3-2) to TRBJ2-5; 16 bases match TRBD2. Germline V gene data show CDR1 as LGHDT and CDR2 as YNNKEL (reference sequence). After removal of 4 bases from V and 5 bases from J, the junction contained 4 bases not matched to a gene. CDR3 size: 16 residues.